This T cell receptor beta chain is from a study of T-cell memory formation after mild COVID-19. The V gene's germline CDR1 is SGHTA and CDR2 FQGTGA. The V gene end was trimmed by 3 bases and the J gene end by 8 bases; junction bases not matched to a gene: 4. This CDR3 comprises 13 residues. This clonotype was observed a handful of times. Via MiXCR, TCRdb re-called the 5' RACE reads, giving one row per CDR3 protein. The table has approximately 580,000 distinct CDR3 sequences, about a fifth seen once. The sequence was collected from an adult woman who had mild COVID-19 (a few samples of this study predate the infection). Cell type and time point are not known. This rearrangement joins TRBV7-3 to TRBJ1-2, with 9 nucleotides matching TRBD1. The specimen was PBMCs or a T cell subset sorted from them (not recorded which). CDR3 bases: TGTGCCAGCAGCTTGACAGGGGGAACAGGCTACACCTTC. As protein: CASSLTGGTGYTF.